This T cell receptor beta chain was obtained from a study of regulatory T cells in long-lasting Graves disease. Broader study findings: The persistent group shared around 2,700 public clonotypes, more than the roughly 970 shared by new patients.

With iRepertoire HTBI primers and Arm-PCR of CDR3 regions, TCR beta libraries were built. TCRdb re-derived calls from the multiplex PCR reads in MiXCR, one entry per CDR3 protein. This sample has 250,000 to 300,000 distinct CDR3 sequences, with more than 15% found just once. The CDR3 contains 14 residues. Germline CDR1 is ENHRY and CDR2 is SYGVKD. This clonotype was observed at least ten times. Its target is unknown. One end of the junction does not line up with germline, which may come from a read error. Indicated time point: newly diagnosed GD, antithyroid drugs for less than 3 months. Generation of the TCR library employed RNA extracted from PBMCs. A further study also used this sample, focusing on T cells in Graves' hyperthyroidism and ophthalmopathy.

Sequenced here: peripheral blood mononuclear cells (PBMCs), sampled at new diagnosis, from a patient treated with antithyroid drugs. The gene calls are TRBV10-3 and TRBJ1-2; TRBD1 aligns across 7 bases. The clonotype was recovered from a woman in her twenties or thirties with Graves disease. The CDR3 loop is CAISEGTANYGYIF. The DNA for the CDR3 is TGTGCCATCAGTGAGGGGACAGCTAACTATGGCTACATCTTC.